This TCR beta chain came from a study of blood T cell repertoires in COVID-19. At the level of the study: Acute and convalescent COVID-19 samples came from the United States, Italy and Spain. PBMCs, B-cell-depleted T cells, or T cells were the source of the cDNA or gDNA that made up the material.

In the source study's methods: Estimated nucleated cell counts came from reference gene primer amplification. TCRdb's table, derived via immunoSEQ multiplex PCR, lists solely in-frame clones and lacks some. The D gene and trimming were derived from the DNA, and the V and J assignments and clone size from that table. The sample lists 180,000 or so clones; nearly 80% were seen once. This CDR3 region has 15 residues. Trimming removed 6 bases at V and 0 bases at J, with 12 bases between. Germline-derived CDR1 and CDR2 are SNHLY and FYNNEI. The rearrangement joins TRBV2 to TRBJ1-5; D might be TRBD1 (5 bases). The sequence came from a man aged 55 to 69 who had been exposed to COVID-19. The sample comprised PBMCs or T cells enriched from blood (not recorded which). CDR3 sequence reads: CASRLDSFSNQPQHF. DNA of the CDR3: TGTGCCAGCAGGTTAGACAGTTTTAGCAATCAGCCCCAGCATTTT.